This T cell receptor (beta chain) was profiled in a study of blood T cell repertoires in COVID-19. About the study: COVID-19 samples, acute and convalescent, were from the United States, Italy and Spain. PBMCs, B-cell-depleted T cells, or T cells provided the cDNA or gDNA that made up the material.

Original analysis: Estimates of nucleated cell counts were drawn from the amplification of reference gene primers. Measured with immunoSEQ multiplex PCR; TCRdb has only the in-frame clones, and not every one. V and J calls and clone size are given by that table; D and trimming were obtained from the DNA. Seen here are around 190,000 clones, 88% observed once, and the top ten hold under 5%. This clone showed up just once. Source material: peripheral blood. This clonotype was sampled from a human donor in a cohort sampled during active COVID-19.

Here the CDR3 reads CASSLGGLAGNYEQYF. Written as DNA, the CDR3 is TGTGCCAGCAGCTTGGGGGGACTAGCGGGTAACTACGAGCAGTACTTC. The chain couples TRBV5-4 to TRBJ2-7, with 12 bases fitting TRBD2. Germline lookup yields CDR1 SGHNT and CDR2 YYREEE (reference sequence). The CDR3 totals 16 residues. V lost 0 bases to trimming and J lost 3 bases; unmatched junction nucleotides: 4.